This T cell receptor beta chain is drawn from a study of blood T cells in healthy people across ages. The second PCR ran 7 to 11 cycles with a sample-barcoded 5' primer and J-beta primers. TCRdb fed the 5' RACE reads into MiXCR, producing one record per CDR3 protein. The table lists roughly 900,000 distinct CDR3 sequences, around 49% of them singletons, with about an eighth in the top ten. This CDR3 contains 16 residues. V lost 4 bases and J lost 8; bases outside the gene matches: 9. Extracted total RNA amounted to at least 6 micrograms for each sample. The rearrangement links TRBV12-3 or TRBV12-4 to TRBJ2-1, with 12 bases identical to TRBD2. This TCR was recovered from a man aged 25 to 40 in good health. Sequenced input: blood. CDR3 bases: TGTGCCAGCAGTTCCCTAGCGGGGGGGCCATATGATGAGCAGTTCTTC. It codes for CASSSLAGGPYDEQFF.